Presented here are 10 T cell receptor beta chains from one specimen sequenced in a study of T cells in Graves' hyperthyroidism and ophthalmopathy (dated by TCRdb to between 2018 and 2020). Libraries were prepared through multiplex PCR. Sequencer: Illumina HiSeq 2000. The TCR beta CDR3 regions were amplified from RNA transcripts. The TCR CDR3 was subjected to a first round of RT-PCR using the HTBI primer set and the Qiagen OneStep RT-PCR kit. TCRdb cleaned the public reads at Q25 with fastp, built clones with MiXCR and kept in-frame beta chains. Entries are consolidated by CDR3 protein sequence, retaining the most common genes and DNA. This sample lists over 650,000 distinct CDR3 sequences; around 15% were detected once. The leading ten clones occupy roughly 8% of the sample. The sequenced material came from blood. Receptors originate from a man between 18 and 35 years old with Graves' hyperthyroidism.

The rearrangement links TRBV6-1 to TRBJ1-5; perhaps TRBD1 as D (5 bases). This CDR3 spans 11 amino acids. The germline V gene encodes CDR1 MNHNS and CDR2 SASEGT. V was cut by 10 bases and J by 6 bases, with 10 bases left in between. The CDR3 is CATGGVQPQHF. In nucleotides, the CDR3 is TGTGCCACCGGGGGGGTTCAGCCCCAGCATTTT.

This clonotype was seen only a few times. The chain employs TRBV15 and TRBJ1-5, with unresolved D. This CDR3 is built from 15 residues. The V end lost 5 bases, the J end lost 5 bases, and 16 bases lay between the germline ends. Germline V gene data show CDR1 as LNHNV and CDR2 as YYDKDF (reference sequence). DNA of the CDR3: TGTGCCACCAGCGGTCGGAGTCCAGTCGATCAGCCCCAGCATTTT. Amino acids: CATSGRSPVDQPQHF.

In this sample, this clonotype turned up many times. V gene TRBV28 combines with J gene TRBJ1-5; no definite D call. Per germline, CDR1 MDHEN and CDR2 SYDVKM. Trimming removed 2 bases at V and 0 bases at J, with 11 bases between. The CDR3 covers 16 residues. In DNA form, the CDR3 reads TGTGCCAGCAGTTTAAGGCAGGAGGCTAGCAATCAGCCCCAGCATTTT. It translates to CASSLRQEASNQPQHF.

V is TRBV6-1 and J is TRBJ1-2; perhaps TRBD1 as D (6 bases). V was trimmed by 6 bases and J by 7 bases, leaving 24 bases between them. The CDR3 has 16 amino acids. Germline V gives CDR1 MNHNS, CDR2 SASEGT. The CDR3 DNA sequence: TGTGCCAGCAGGGGGGGGGCAGGTTCCTTCCTTCCTGGCTACACCTTC. It specifies CASRGGAGSFLPGYTF.

This clonotype was recorded at least ten times. The V gene is TRBV30, the J gene TRBJ2-7; 10 nucleotides align to TRBD1. CDR1 GTSNPN and CDR2 SVGIG come from the germline V gene (reference sequence). The ends lost 1 base at V and 5 bases at J; junction bases unmatched: 5. The CDR3 runs to 14 residues. The DNA of the CDR3 is TGTGCCTGGAGTGGGGACAGGGGACCCGACGAGCAGTACTTC. Translating it yields CAWSGDRGPDEQYF. The entire variable domain, with the rest obtained from reference TRBV30 and TRBJ2-7, is as follows: SQTIHQWPATLVQPVGSPLSLECTVEGTSNPNLYWYRQAAGRGLQLLFYSVGIGQISSEVPQNLSASRPQDRQFILSSKKLLLSDSGFYLCAWSGDRGPDEQYFGPGTRLTVT.

This clonotype was recorded at least ten times. The CDR3 nucleotides are TGTGCCAGCTCACCTATAGCGGGAGTTCGCACAGATACGCAGTATTTT. This gives the protein CASSPIAGVRTDTQYF. The chain employs TRBV18 and TRBJ2-3; 9 bases agree with TRBD2. Looked up from germline, CDR1 is KGHSH and CDR2 is LQKENI. The length of the CDR3 is 16 residues. J gave up 1 base and V 3 bases, and 5 bases lay outside the gene matches.

This clonotype was seen ten or more times. The V and J genes are TRBV6-1 and TRBJ2-1, with D perhaps matching TRBD1 (5 bases). The CDR3 sequence is 15 residues long. Trimming stripped 4 bases from V and 5 bases from J, with 15 bases between. Germline V CDR1 and CDR2: MNHNS, SASEGT. CDR3 nucleotide sequence: TGTGCCAGCAGTGGTGAATGGGGCCCCAACAATGAGCAGTTCTTC. Amino acids: CASSGEWGPNNEQFF.

This chain uses TRBV7-3 with TRBJ2-1; no definite D call. This CDR3 spans 13 amino acids. V lost 2 bases and J 9 bases, leaving 11 bases between the germline ends. Germline CDR1 is SGHTA and CDR2 is FQGTGA. The CDR3 region has the DNA TGTGCCAGCAGCTTAGCTCAGGACGGTGAGCAGTTCTTC. Encoded protein: CASSLAQDGEQFF.

There are a few counts of this clonotype. This chain connects TRBV20-1 to TRBJ2-7; TRBD2 matches at 9 bases. Looked up from germline, CDR1 is DFQATT and CDR2 is SNEGSKA (reference sequence). The V gene end was trimmed by 2 bases and the J gene end by 3 bases; junction bases not matched to a gene: 5. The CDR3 has 14 residues. The CDR3, as DNA: TGCAGTGCTAGACTAGCGGGAAACTTCTACGAGCAGTACTTC. It encodes CSARLAGNFYEQYF.

This clonotype was counted ten times or more. The gene calls are TRBV27 and TRBJ2-7; 14 bases agree with TRBD2. After removal of 5 bases from V and 6 bases from J, the junction contained 6 bases not matched to a gene. CDR3 length equals 15 residues. CDR1 and CDR2 from the germline V gene are MNHEY and SMNVEV (reference sequence). The CDR3 coding sequence is TGTGCCAGCAGTCCAGGGACTAGCGGGAGAGGCGAGCAGTACTTC. Translation: CASSPGTSGRGEQYF.